Sequencing of this T cell receptor beta chain was carried out in a study of PD-1 blockade in classical Hodgkin lymphoma. For the study at large: Intravenous infusions of nivolumab 3 mg/kg reached patients every 2 weeks.

Every patient was affected by relapse after autologous stem cell transplantation, while exposure to brentuximab vedotin was not uniform. It was by magnetic negative selection that CD4+ T cells were purified from thawed PBMCs. Clones were read by immunoSEQ multiplex PCR, and TCRdb kept only the in-frame ones, dropping some. The data hold about 7,000 clones, with 80% observed a single time. This CDR3 is 15 amino acids long. Germline V lookup: CDR1 MGHRA, CDR2 YSYEKL. V lost 1 base, J lost 4 bases, and 10 bases lay in between. A remark on this clone: As yet, its antigen is unknown.

Findings and caveats of the study: By cycle point C4D1, TCR diversity had risen significantly in CD4+ cells (but not CD8+ cells). Diversity similar to that of newly diagnosed patients was seen at baseline in complete responders.

This chain uses TRBV4-1 with TRBJ2-2; unclear D gene. Material: CD4+ T cells from blood, obtained at baseline. The origin of this receptor is a human donor with classical Hodgkin lymphoma. The CDR3, as DNA: TGCGCCAGCAGCCAAGCGCGACTCACCACCGGGGAGCTGTTTTTT. Amino acid sequence: CASSQARLTTGELFF.